What follows are 8 T cell receptor beta chains derived from one specimen sequenced in a study of identical twins (dated by TCRdb to about 2016). Receptors were amplified or captured by 5' RACE. Sequencing was carried out with an Illumina HiSeq 2000. The public reads were quality trimmed at Q25 with fastp and then assembled into clones with MiXCR by TCRdb, keeping productive beta chains. CDR3 protein duplicates are merged, each entry listing the most common genes and DNA. The sample table records 500,000 to 600,000 distinct CDR3 sequences; 20% to 25% of these occur just once. The top ten clones comprise roughly 0.9% of the sample. In addition, the sample was reused for a study of T cells expressing NK-cell markers.

Sequencing was carried out using CD4+ T cells sorted from blood. The receptors were sampled from a woman in her late teens or twenties in good health.

This clonotype has a handful of counts. The chain couples TRBV20-1 to TRBJ1-1, with D hard to call. CDR3 length equals 12 residues. The germline gives CDR1 DFQATT, CDR2 SNEGSKA (reference sequence). V gave up 3 bases and J gave up 0 bases, with 5 bases separating them. This CDR3 is CSASAVNTEAFF. CDR3 DNA: TGCAGTGCTAGTGCAGTGAACACTGAAGCTTTCTTT.

The chain recombines TRBV7-8 with TRBJ1-5; 7 nucleotides agree with TRBD1. The ends lost 9 bases at V and 5 bases at J; junction bases unmatched: 10. The CDR3 has 14 amino acids. The germline CDR1 and CDR2 sequences are SGHVS and FQNEAQ. The CDR3 nucleotides are TGTGCCAGTACGGACAGGATTTATGATCAGCCCCAGCATTTT. As protein: CASTDRIYDQPQHF. The whole variable domain, filled in from reference TRBV7-8 and TRBJ1-5, reads GAGVSQSPRYKVAKRGQDVALRCDPISGHVSLFWYQQALGQGPEFLTYFQNEAQLDKSGLPSDRFFAERPEGSVSTLKIQRTQQEDSAVYLCASTDRIYDQPQHFGDGTRLSIL.

The rearrangement links TRBV11-3 to TRBJ2-5; D gene ambiguous. This CDR3 spans 13 amino acids. Germline CDR1 reads SGHNT; CDR2 reads YENEEA. Trimming took 4 bases from V and 5 from J, leaving 11 bases between them. DNA of the CDR3: TGTGCCAGCAGCTCAGGTGCGAGCGAGACCCAGTACTTC. Its translation is CASSSGASETQYF. The whole variable domain, filled in from reference TRBV11-3 and TRBJ2-5, reads EAGVVQSPRYKIIEKKQPVAFWCNPISGHNTLYWYLQNLGQGPELLIRYENEEAVDDSQLPKDRFSAERLKGVDSTLKIQPAELGDSAVYLCASSSGASETQYFGPGTRLLVL.

The chain recombines TRBV20-1 with TRBJ2-7; D may match TRBD1 or TRBD2 (5 bases each). From germline, CDR1 is DFQATT and CDR2 SNEGSKA (reference sequence). The CDR3 is 14 amino acids. V was trimmed by 6 bases and J by 3 bases, leaving 18 bases between them. CDR3 residues: CSANPPHGGYEQYF. The CDR3 nucleotides are TGCAGTGCAAACCCTCCGCATGGGGGCTACGAGCAGTACTTC.

This clonotype has more than one count but fewer than ten. The genes are TRBV20-1 and TRBJ2-7, with D possibly matching TRBD1 (5 bases). This CDR3 has 12 residues. Germline CDR1 reads DFQATT; CDR2 reads SNEGSKA (reference sequence). The V and J ends lost 6 bases and 7 bases respectively, with 16 bases between them. In DNA form, the CDR3 reads TGCAGTGCCAGGGTCACGCCCCGAGAGCAGTACTTC. This translates into CSARVTPREQYF.

This chain connects TRBV20-1 to TRBJ1-5, with D possibly being TRBD1 (5 bases). Trimming pared 2 bases from V and 6 bases from J, leaving 8 bases between. Germline CDR1 is DFQATT and CDR2 is SNEGSKA (reference sequence). The length of the CDR3 is 12 residues. The CDR3 sequence: CSARMGGQPQHF. DNA of the CDR3: TGCAGTGCTAGAATGGGGGGTCAGCCCCAGCATTTT.

This clonotype was detected a few times. The gene calls are TRBV5-6 and TRBJ2-1; D is ambiguous. CDR1 and CDR2 (germline): SGHDT, YYEEEE. V was clipped by 6 bases and J by 9 bases, with 10 bases between them. This CDR3 contains 11 residues. CDR3 residues: CASTLWGEQFF. CDR3 sequence (DNA): TGTGCCAGCACCTTATGGGGTGAGCAGTTCTTC.

This rearrangement joins TRBV14 to TRBJ2-7; 10 bases are a match to TRBD1. V lost 0 bases and J lost 0; bases outside the gene matches: 11. This CDR3 is built from 19 residues. Germline V gives CDR1 SGHDN, CDR2 FVKESK. The CDR3 coding sequence is TGTGCCAGCAGCCAAGATCGCCAGGGACAGGGGCGATTCTCCTACGAGCAGTACTTC. It yields the protein CASSQDRQGQGRFSYEQYF.